One and the same sample provided the 27 T cell receptor beta chains below, sequenced in a study of T cells in Graves' hyperthyroidism and ophthalmopathy. Amplification targeted TCR beta CDR3 regions from RNA transcripts. A set of HTBI primers served as the primers for a first-round RT-PCR of the TCR CDR3. MiXCR, run by TCRdb on the multiplex PCR reads, gives a single entry per CDR3 protein. The table records more than 300,000 distinct CDR3 sequences, 14% of them present only once. The specimen sequenced was blood. The receptors originated from a woman aged 25-40 years with Graves' ophthalmopathy.

This clonotype was recorded at least ten times. This chain joins TRBV6-6 and TRBJ1-5; weak D call: TRBD1 (6 bases). The CDR3 runs to 14 residues. In germline, CDR1 is MNHNY, CDR2 SVGAGI (reference sequence). Deletions cut 0 bases from V and 5 bases from J, with 8 bases between. The CDR3 nucleotides are TGTGCCAGCAGTTACTCTCAGGGGTATCAGCCCCAGCATTTT. Translated, it gives CASSYSQGYQPQHF.

This clonotype came up a few times. V is TRBV4-1 and J is TRBJ1-5; the D is unclear. With 7 bases removed from V and 4 bases from J, the gap between germline ends came to 11 bases. The length of the CDR3 is 13 residues. The germline gives CDR1 MGHRA, CDR2 YSYEKL. CDR3 sequence reads: CASTASPNQPQHF. The CDR3 DNA is TGCGCCAGCACTGCGTCACCAAATCAGCCCCAGCATTTT.

This clonotype was seen a handful of times. The rearrangement links TRBV25-1 to TRBJ2-3, with D possibly TRBD1 on 6 matching bases. V lost 7 bases to trimming and J lost 3 bases, with 17 bases between them. The germline gives CDR1 MGHDK, CDR2 SYGVNS. The CDR3 has 15 residues. The CDR3 here is CASTCLQGWTDTQYF. Here the CDR3 DNA reads TGTGCCAGCACCTGCCTACAGGGTTGGACAGATACGCAGTATTTT.

This clonotype was picked up many times. The chain joins TRBV11-3 to TRBJ1-5; TRBD1 might be the D (6 bases). V was pared by 0 bases and J by 2 bases, with 35 bases between. Germline CDR1 and CDR2: SGHNT and YENEEA. The CDR3 extends over 24 amino acids. The CDR3 loop is CASSLDRLQFRGTPERPGNQPQHF. For the CDR3, the DNA is TGTGCCAGCAGCTTAGACCGACTTCAATTTCGCGGGACACCTGAACGGCCTGGCAATCAGCCCCAGCATTTT.

The V and J genes are TRBV19 and TRBJ2-7, with 9 nucleotides matching TRBD1. Germline V gene data show CDR1 as LNHDA and CDR2 as SQIVND (reference sequence). V lost 1 base to trimming and J lost 5 bases; unmatched junction nucleotides: 6. This CDR3 spans 15 amino acids. CDR3 coding DNA: TGTGCCAGTAGTATAGGGGGGACAGGGATGGACGAGCAGTACTTC. It translates to CASSIGGTGMDEQYF.

In its sample, this clonotype was seen many times. This chain uses TRBV12-3 or TRBV12-4 with TRBJ1-2; D unresolved. The CDR3 length is 15 residues. Trimming took off 0 bases at V and 4 bases at J, with 12 bases between the two ends. The CDR3 sequence is CASSLAMETGYGYTF. As DNA, the CDR3 is TGTGCCAGCAGTTTAGCAATGGAAACTGGCTATGGCTACACCTTC.

This chain joins TRBV29-1 and TRBJ2-7; perhaps TRBD1 as D (5 bases). Germline V gene lookup returns CDR1 SQVTM and CDR2 ANQGSEA. Trimming removed 8 bases from V and 5 bases from J, with 16 bases in between. The CDR3 loop spans 12 amino acids. The DNA for the CDR3 is TGCAGCTCCTCCCAGGGTGGGAACGAGCAGTACTTC. It is translated as CSSSQGGNEQYF.

V usage is TRBV6-1 and J usage is TRBJ2-7; D call uncertain. V was cut by 6 bases and J by 3 bases, with 30 bases left in between. Germline lookup yields CDR1 MNHNS and CDR2 SASEGT. CDR3 length: 19 amino acids. The CDR3 spells CASSDQNSQTRSGRYEQYF. CDR3 bases: TGTGCCAGCAGCGACCAAAACTCACAAACTCGCTCTGGGCGCTACGAGCAGTACTTC.

This sequence joins TRBV20-1 and TRBJ2-1; TRBD2 matches at 12 bases. The CDR3 length is 16 residues. V gave up 0 bases and J gave up 7 bases; unmatched junction bases: 7. The germline CDR1 and CDR2 sequences are DFQATT and SNEGSKA (reference sequence). The CDR3 region is CSARDRLAGGGNEQFF. The CDR3 nucleotides are TGCAGTGCTAGAGATCGGCTAGCGGGGGGGGGTAATGAGCAGTTCTTC.

The chain carries TRBV5-5 and TRBJ2-2; D is possibly TRBD1 (5 bases). The CDR3 is 15 residues long. Looked up from germline, CDR1 is SGHKS and CDR2 is YYEKEE (reference sequence). Deletions cut 1 base from V and 0 bases from J, with 7 bases between. CDR3: CASSLQQANTGELFF. The CDR3 nucleotides read TGTGCCAGCAGCTTGCAACAGGCGAACACCGGGGAGCTGTTTTTT.

This clonotype was found a few times. The V and J genes are TRBV9 and TRBJ2-5; 10 nucleotides align to TRBD1. Germline lookup yields CDR1 SGDLS and CDR2 YYNGEE. Losses at the gene ends were 0 bases for V and 2 bases for J; bases not matched to a gene: 4. This CDR3 comprises 16 residues. CDR3 sequence: CASSVDWDRGQETQYF. Written as DNA, the CDR3 is TGTGCCAGCAGCGTAGATTGGGACAGGGGACAAGAGACCCAGTACTTC.

At least ten counts were recorded for this clonotype. V is TRBV11-2 and J is TRBJ2-1; D is perhaps TRBD1 (6 bases). V was clipped by 3 bases and J by 2 bases, with 8 bases between them. The CDR3 extends over 14 amino acids. The germline V gene encodes CDR1 SGHAT and CDR2 FQNNGV. This CDR3 is CASSLQGPYNEQFF. The CDR3, as DNA: TGTGCCAGCAGCTTGCAGGGGCCCTACAATGAGCAGTTCTTC.

This clonotype was seen at least ten times. As DNA, the CDR3 is TGTGCCAGCAGCTTACGCGGGGGTGGAGATACGCAGTATTTT. Translating gives CASSLRGGGDTQYF. V and J are TRBV7-9 and TRBJ2-3, with 7 bases lining up with TRBD2. The V gene end was trimmed by 2 bases and the J gene end by 5 bases; junction bases not matched to a gene: 4. The CDR3 runs 14 residues. Germline V gene data show CDR1 as SEHNR and CDR2 as FQNEAQ (reference sequence).

Of note for this clonotype: With a much larger clone just one base away, this may be a read error. The V gene is TRBV7-2, the J gene TRBJ2-7, with TRBD2 identical over 7 bases. This CDR3 is built from 15 residues. Trimming took 5 bases from V and 1 from J; bases not matched to a gene: 8. Per germline, CDR1 SGHTA and CDR2 FQGNSA. This CDR3 is CASSRERTRSYEQYF. CDR3 in DNA: TGTGCCAGCAGCCGGGAGAGGACTAGATCCTACGAGCAGTACTTC.

The chain joins TRBV20-1 to TRBJ2-7; D gene unclear. The V gene's germline CDR1 is DFQATT and CDR2 SNEGSKA (reference sequence). The CDR3 extends over 13 amino acids. The V end lost 7 bases, the J end lost 2 bases, and 15 bases lay between the germline ends. The CDR3 DNA reads as TGCAGTGTACGAGGTAACACACCCTACGAGCAGTACTTC. Amino acid sequence: CSVRGNTPYEQYF.

In this sample, this clonotype turned up many times. The chain is built from TRBV7-8 and TRBJ2-1, with 7 nucleotides matching TRBD1. The CDR3 has 12 amino acids. Trimming took 8 bases from V and 4 from J; bases not matched to a gene: 2. Germline V gene lookup returns CDR1 SGHVS and CDR2 FQNEAQ. CDR3 bases: TGTGCCAGCGCAGGGGGTTACAATGAGCAGTTCTTC. Protein: CASAGGYNEQFF.

This clonotype has a handful of counts. The rearrangement links TRBV20-1 to TRBJ1-1; D call uncertain. V was trimmed by 4 bases and J by 12 bases, leaving 15 bases between them. From germline, CDR1 is DFQATT and CDR2 SNEGSKA (reference sequence). The CDR3 is made up of 11 amino acids. As DNA, the CDR3 is TGCAGTGCTAATTCTCCCCCCTCGTCTTTCTTT. Translation: CSANSPPSSFF.

In this sample, this clonotype turned up many times. This chain connects TRBV6-2 or TRBV6-3 to TRBJ2-5; no clear D. The ends were cut back, 7 bases at V and 6 bases at J, with 24 bases in the middle. The CDR3 contains 16 residues. Looked up from germline, CDR1 is MNHEY and CDR2 is SVGEGT. The DNA of the CDR3 is TGTGCCAGCAATAAAGAATGGAGATCTGTTCTGCAGACCCAGTACTTC. It translates to CASNKEWRSVLQTQYF.

Many counts were recorded for this clonotype. V gene TRBV24-1 combines with J gene TRBJ2-3; D is unclear. CDR3 length: 14 amino acids. CDR1 is KGHDR, CDR2 SFDVKD, per germline. Here the CDR3 DNA reads TGTGCAACCGGAGTTGGTAGGATCTCAGATACGCAGTATTTT. Translation: CATGVGRISDTQYF.

This sequence joins TRBV6-1 and TRBJ1-5; perhaps TRBD1 as D (6 bases). Germline lookup yields CDR1 MNHNS and CDR2 SASEGT. V was trimmed by 1 base and J by 8 bases, leaving 15 bases between them. This CDR3 spans 15 amino acids. The CDR3 is CASSEVIQGRKPQHF. In nucleotides, the CDR3 is TGTGCCAGCAGTGAAGTGATACAGGGACGGAAGCCCCAGCATTTT.

J is TRBJ1-4 and V is TRBV7-9, with a weak D call TRBD1 (5 bases). This CDR3 has 16 residues. V was shortened by 7 bases and J by 7 bases, with 22 bases between the two germline ends. CDR1 SEHNR and CDR2 FQNEAQ come from the germline V gene (reference sequence). CDR3 coding DNA: TGTGCCAGCACCCATTCCTCGACTCGGGGCGGTGAAAAACTGTTTTTT. Translation gives CASTHSSTRGGEKLFF.

At least ten counts were recorded for this clonotype. This chain links TRBV19 with TRBJ1-1; no definite D call. Germline loops: CDR1 LNHDA, CDR2 SQIVND (reference sequence). V was cut by 7 bases and J by 0 bases, with 18 bases left in between. CDR3 length: 16 residues. The CDR3 nucleotides are TGTGCCAGTACCCCCCAAGGGCACGGGCTGAACACTGAAGCTTTCTTT. It encodes CASTPQGHGLNTEAFF.

Many counts were recorded for this clonotype. An end of the junction does not agree with germline; a read error may underlie this. This chain joins TRBV7-9 and TRBJ1-2; D remains unclear. Germline assignment: CDR1 SEHNR and CDR2 FQNEAQ (reference sequence). The length of the CDR3 is 12 residues. The CDR3 protein is CASILMSGGYTF. The DNA of the CDR3 is TGTGCCAGCATCTTAATGAGTGGTGGCTACACCTTC.

This rearrangement joins TRBV14 to TRBJ1-1, with unresolved D. V was shortened by 0 bases and J by 5 bases, with 22 bases between the two germline ends. This CDR3 is 18 amino acids long. CDR1 and CDR2 (germline): SGHDN, FVKESK. DNA of the CDR3: TGTGCCAGCAGCCAAGAGCCTCGTTTTTGGGGTCAAGGGACTGAAGCTTTCTTT. It codes for CASSQEPRFWGQGTEAFF. Full variable domain (rest looked up from reference TRBV14 and TRBJ1-1): EAGVTQFPSHSVIEKGQTVTLRCDPISGHDNLYWYRRVMGKEIKFLLHFVKESKQDESGMPNNRFLAERTGGTYSTLKVQPAELEDSGVYFCASSQEPRFWGQGTEAFFGQGTRLTVV.

This clonotype was observed a few times. The V gene is TRBV7-6, the J gene TRBJ2-1; the D is unclear. This CDR3 region has 15 residues. V gave up 3 bases and J gave up 4 bases, with 13 bases separating them. CDR1 is SGHVS and CDR2 is FNYEAQ in the germline V gene. The CDR3 loop reads CASSFDWSFYNEQFF. For the CDR3, the DNA is TGTGCCAGCAGCTTTGACTGGTCGTTTTACAATGAGCAGTTCTTC.

This clonotype was seen repeatedly, ten times or more. This rearrangement joins TRBV28 to TRBJ2-5; TRBD2 might be the D (6 bases). The CDR3 extends over 17 amino acids. The germline V gene has CDR1 MDHEN and CDR2 SYDVKM. V was trimmed by 5 bases and J by 2 bases, leaving 21 bases between them. CDR3 region: CASSPWVGRGVQETQYF. In DNA, the CDR3 is TGTGCCAGCAGTCCGTGGGTTGGGCGGGGCGTTCAAGAGACCCAGTACTTC.

The gene calls are TRBV15 and TRBJ1-2; 9 nucleotides line up with TRBD1. This CDR3 contains 14 residues. CDR1 LNHNV and CDR2 YYDKDF come from the germline V gene (reference sequence). The V and J ends lost 2 bases and 6 bases, in that order; junction bases with no gene match: 4. The DNA of the CDR3 is TGTGCCACCAGCAGATCTGGACAGGGGAATGGCTACACCTTC. Translated, it gives CATSRSGQGNGYTF.